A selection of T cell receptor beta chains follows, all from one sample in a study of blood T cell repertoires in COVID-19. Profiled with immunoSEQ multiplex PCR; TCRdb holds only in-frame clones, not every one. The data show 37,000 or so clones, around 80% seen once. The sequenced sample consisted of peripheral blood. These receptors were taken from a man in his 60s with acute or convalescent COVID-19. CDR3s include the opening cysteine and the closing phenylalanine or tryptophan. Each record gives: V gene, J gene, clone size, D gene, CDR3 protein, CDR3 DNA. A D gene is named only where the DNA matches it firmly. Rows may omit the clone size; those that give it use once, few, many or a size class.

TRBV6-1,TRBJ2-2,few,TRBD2,CASSEGLAGISGELFF,TGTGCCAGCAGTGAAGGACTAGCGGGAATTTCGGGGGAGCTGTTTTTT
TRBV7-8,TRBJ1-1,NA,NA,CASSLEARGRAEAFF,TGTGCCAGCAGCTTAGAGGCCAGGGGAAGGGCTGAAGCTTTCTTT
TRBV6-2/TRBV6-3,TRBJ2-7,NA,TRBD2,CASSPPSGRSSYEQYF,TGTGCCAGCAGCCCTCCGAGCGGGAGGTCCTCCTACGAGCAGTACTTC
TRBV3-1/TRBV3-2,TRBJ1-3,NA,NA,CASSQGLSGNTIYF,TGTGCCAGCAGCCAAGGTCTCTCTGGAAACACCATATATTTT
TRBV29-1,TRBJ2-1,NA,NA,CSVEDPFSSSYNEQFF,TGCAGCGTTGAAGATCCATTTAGCAGCTCCTACAATGAGCAGTTCTTC
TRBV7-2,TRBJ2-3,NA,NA,CASSIGGTPYTDTQYF,TGTGCCAGCAGCATAGGGGGGACTCCCTACACAGATACGCAGTATTTT
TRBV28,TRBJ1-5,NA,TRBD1,CASSYGWDRANQPQHF,TGTGCCAGCAGTTACGGGTGGGACAGGGCCAATCAGCCCCAGCATTTT
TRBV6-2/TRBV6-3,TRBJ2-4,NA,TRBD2,CASSYSFRGAGAPAKNIQYF,TGTGCCAGCAGTTACTCCTTTCGCGGAGCGGGAGCTCCAGCCAAAAACATTCAGTACTTC
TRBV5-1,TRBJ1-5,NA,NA,CASSLLGTTNQPQHF,TGCGCCAGCAGCTTGTTAGGGACTACTAATCAGCCCCAGCATTTT
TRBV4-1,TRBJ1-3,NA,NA,CASSQDGLGSLYPGNTIYF,TGCGCCAGCAGCCAAGACGGTCTCGGGTCTTTATATCCTGGAAACACCATATATTTT
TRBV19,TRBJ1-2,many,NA,CASSKDTYGYTF,TGTGCCAGTAGTAAGGACACATATGGCTACACCTTC
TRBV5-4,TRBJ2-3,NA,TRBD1,CATRQGISTDTQYF,TGTGCCACCAGACAGGGAATTAGTACAGATACGCAGTATTTT
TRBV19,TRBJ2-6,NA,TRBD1,CASSPRTGASGANVLTF,TGTGCCAGTAGTCCCCGGACAGGGGCCTCTGGGGCCAACGTCCTGACTTTC
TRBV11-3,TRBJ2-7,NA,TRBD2,CASSAVGTSGSYEQYF,TGTGCCAGCAGCGCCGTCGGGACTAGCGGCTCCTACGAGCAGTACTTC
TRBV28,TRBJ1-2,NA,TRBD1,CASSIGTASTGYTF,TGTGCCAGCAGTATAGGGACAGCCTCTACTGGCTACACCTTC
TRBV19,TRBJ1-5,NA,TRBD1,CASSTTWTGGNSNQPQHF,TGTGCCAGTAGTACAACCTGGACAGGGGGGAATAGCAATCAGCCCCAGCATTTT
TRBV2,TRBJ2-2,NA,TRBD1,CASSEGQGRRTGELFF,TGTGCCAGCAGTGAGGGACAGGGGAGGCGGACCGGGGAGCTGTTTTTT
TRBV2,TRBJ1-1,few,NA,CASKRTGWATEAFF,TGTGCCAGCAAAAGAACAGGGTGGGCCACTGAAGCTTTCTTT
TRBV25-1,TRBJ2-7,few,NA,CAIGAGYEQYF,TGTGCCATCGGGGCGGGATACGAGCAGTACTTC
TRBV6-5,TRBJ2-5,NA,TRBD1,CASNRDRAMETQYF,TGTGCCAGCAATCGGGACAGGGCGATGGAGACCCAGTACTTC
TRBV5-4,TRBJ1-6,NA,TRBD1,CASSSGRQGGDSPLHF,TGTGCCAGCAGCTCAGGTCGACAGGGAGGTGATTCACCCCTCCACTTT
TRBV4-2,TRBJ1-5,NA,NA,CASSQGGGTSNQPQHF,TGTGCCAGCAGCCAAGGGGGAGGGACGAGCAATCAGCCCCAGCATTTT
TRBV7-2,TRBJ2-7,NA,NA,CASSLWASYEQYF,TGTGCCAGCAGCTTATGGGCGTCCTACGAGCAGTACTTC
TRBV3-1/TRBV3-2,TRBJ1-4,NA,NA,CASSLRTANEKLFF,TGTGCCAGCAGCCTTCGGACAGCTAATGAAAAACTGTTTTTT
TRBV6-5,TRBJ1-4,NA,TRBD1,CASSYSSRDRARKLFF,TGTGCCAGCAGTTACTCCTCGCGGGACAGGGCCCGAAAACTGTTTTTT
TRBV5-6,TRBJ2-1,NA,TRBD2,CASSEQTIAGAGNEQFF,TGTGCCAGCAGCGAACAAACAATAGCGGGAGCTGGTAATGAGCAGTTCTTC
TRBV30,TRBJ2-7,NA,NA,CAWSGLYEQYF,TGTGCCTGGAGTGGGCTCTACGAGCAGTACTTC
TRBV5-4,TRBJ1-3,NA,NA,CASNQGGSGNTIYF,TGTGCCAGCAACCAAGGGGGCTCTGGAAACACCATATATTTT
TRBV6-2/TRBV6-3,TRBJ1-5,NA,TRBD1,CASSHPQGGQPQHF,TGTGCCAGCAGTCACCCCCAGGGGGGACAGCCCCAGCATTTT
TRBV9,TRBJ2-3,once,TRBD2,CASSAGLAGTDTQYF,TGTGCCAGCAGCGCGGGACTAGCTGGCACAGATACGCAGTATTTT
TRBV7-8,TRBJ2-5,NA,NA,CASILGGTQYF,TGTGCCAGCATCCTCGGTGGGACCCAGTACTTC
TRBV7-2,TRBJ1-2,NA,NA,CASSLPQDRGYTF,TGTGCCAGCAGCTTACCTCAGGACAGAGGCTACACCTTC
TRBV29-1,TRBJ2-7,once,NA,CSVVPQGGTGYEQYF,TGCAGCGTTGTTCCGCAGGGGGGTACGGGATACGAGCAGTACTTC
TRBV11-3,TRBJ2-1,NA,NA,CASIRGMASNEQFF,TGTGCCAGCATCCGGGGGATGGCGAGTAATGAGCAGTTCTTC
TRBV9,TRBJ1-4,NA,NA,CASSVWPIQGPNEKLFF,TGTGCCAGCAGCGTATGGCCCATACAGGGTCCTAATGAAAAACTGTTTTTT
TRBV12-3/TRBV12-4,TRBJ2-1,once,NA,CASRDKYNEQFF,TGTGCCAGCAGGGACAAATACAATGAGCAGTTCTTC
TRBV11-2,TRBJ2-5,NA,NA,CASSLSGTPAETQYF,TGTGCCAGCAGCTTGTCCGGGACTCCGGCAGAGACCCAGTACTTC
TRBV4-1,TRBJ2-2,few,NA,CASSQTGNEAGELFF,TGCGCCAGCAGCCAAACAGGGAATGAGGCCGGGGAGCTGTTTTTT
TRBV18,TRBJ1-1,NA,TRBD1,CASSRDLGQGTEAFF,TGTGCCAGCTCACGCGACCTGGGACAGGGGACTGAAGCTTTCTTT
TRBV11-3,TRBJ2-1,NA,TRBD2,CASSSSGRDNEQFF,TGTGCCAGCAGCTCTAGCGGGAGGGACAATGAGCAGTTCTTC
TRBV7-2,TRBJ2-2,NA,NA,CASSLTAGGELFF,TGTGCCAGCAGCCTAACGGCGGGGGGGGAGCTGTTTTTT
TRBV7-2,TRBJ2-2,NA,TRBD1,CASSFGGTGNTGELFF,TGTGCCAGCAGCTTTGGGGGGACAGGGAACACCGGGGAGCTGTTTTTT
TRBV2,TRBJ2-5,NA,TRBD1,CATQKTGSGETQYF,TGTGCCACCCAGAAGACAGGGTCGGGAGAGACCCAGTACTTC
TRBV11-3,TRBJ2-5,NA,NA,CASSPPQGLETQYF,TGTGCCAGCAGCCCCCCGCAGGGGCTTGAGACCCAGTACTTC
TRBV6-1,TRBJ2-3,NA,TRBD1,CASSEQWDRSTDTQYF,TGTGCCAGCAGTGAACAGTGGGACAGAAGCACAGATACGCAGTATTTT
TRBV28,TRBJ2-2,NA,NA,CASRLKMANTGELFF,TGTGCCAGCAGACTGAAGATGGCGAACACCGGGGAGCTGTTTTTT